This record concerns one T cell receptor (beta chain) sequence. Antigen: not known. Profiled with immunoSEQ multiplex PCR; TCRdb holds only in-frame clones, not every one. The table lists 35,000 to 45,000 clones, approximately 95% of them singletons. The sample is drawn from a study of graft-versus-host responses after intestinal transplantation. Overall study: For around 3 years after anti-thymocyte globulin induction, all recipients took tacrolimus and steroids.

Study-wide points: Some patients had graft-donor T cell macrochimerism, and their allografts showed high graft-versus-host to host-versus-graft clonal ratios.

Germline-derived CDR1 and CDR2 are SNHLY and FYNNEI. V lost 4 bases and J 8 bases, leaving 14 bases between the germline ends. This CDR3 comprises 13 residues. The sample was unstimulated CD8+ T cells sorted from spleen or lymph node cells, taken before transplant. The gene calls are TRBV2 and TRBJ1-2, with a tentative D call TRBD1 (5 bases). The TCR was taken from a human donor who was the organ donor for an intestinal transplant. Here the CDR3 DNA reads TGTGCCAGCAGTGCCCGGAGGGGTATGGGCTACACCTTC. Protein sequence: CASSARRGMGYTF.